The T cell receptor beta chain under discussion was sequenced for a study of shared clonotypes between healthy human individuals. The method was immunoSEQ multiplex PCR; TCRdb's version includes in-frame clones alone and lacks a portion of them. Of around 500,000 clones listed, around 78% are singletons. This CDR3 spans 16 amino acids. CDR1 and CDR2 from the germline V gene are MNHEY and SVGAGI. V lost 2 bases to trimming and J lost 3 bases, with 13 bases between them. Sequences were obtained from PBMCs. The chain has TRBV6-5 and TRBJ1-4, with unresolved D. This clonotype was obtained from a woman aged 40 to 50 in good health. Some clones in this sample may be carry-over from other donors' samples. CDR3 in amino acids: CASSYNLAASNEKLFF. Written as DNA, the CDR3 is TGTGCCAGCAGTTACAACTTGGCAGCCTCTAATGAAAAACTGTTTTTT.